These 9 T cell receptor beta chains were sequenced from one sample in a study of cytomegalovirus exposure and HLA in healthy donors. Assay used: immunoSEQ multiplex PCR; TCRdb lists only in-frame clones, some missing. The profile shows 150,000 to 200,000 clones, about 81% of them singletons. The sample consisted of PBMCs. The receptor source for this set is a woman in her twenties or thirties in good health and CMV-seronegative.

The V gene is TRBV5-4, the J gene TRBJ2-4; D may be TRBD2 (6 bases). This CDR3 contains 14 residues. CDR1 SGHNT and CDR2 YYREEE come from the germline V gene (reference sequence). V was trimmed by 4 bases and J by 0 bases, leaving 8 bases between them. Written as DNA, the CDR3 is TGTGCCAGCAGCACGGGACTAGCCAAAAACATTCAGTACTTC. Its protein product is CASSTGLAKNIQYF.

J is TRBJ1-1 and V is TRBV30, with 9 bases matching TRBD1. Germline values: CDR1 GTSNPN, CDR2 SVGIG (reference sequence). V dropped 5 bases and J dropped 5; count of bases not matched to a gene: 6. The CDR3 consists of 13 residues. The chain's CDR3 is CAWDTGGLTEAFF. The CDR3 bases are TGTGCCTGGGATACAGGGGGCCTGACTGAAGCTTTCTTT.

This chain uses TRBV5-6 with TRBJ2-5; perhaps TRBD1 as D (6 bases). V shed 4 bases and J shed 3 bases, with 16 bases lying between them. Looked up from germline, CDR1 is SGHDT and CDR2 is YYEEEE. This CDR3 spans 15 amino acids. The CDR3 DNA reads TGTGCCAGCAGCGGGGGTGGGCAGGGGAAAGAGACCCAGTACTTC. The encoded protein is CASSGGGQGKETQYF. Supplemented by reference TRBV5-6 and TRBJ2-5, the full variable domain reads DAGVTQSPTHLIKTRGQQVTLRCSPKSGHDTVSWYQQALGQGPQFIFQYYEEEERQRGNFPDRFSGHQFPNYSSELNVNALLLGDSALYLCASSGGGQGKETQYFGPGTRLLVL.

The chain links TRBV2 to TRBJ2-7; TRBD2 might be the D (6 bases). The germline CDR1 and CDR2 sequences are SNHLY and FYNNEI. CDR3 length: 16 residues. V shed 8 bases and J shed 0 bases, with 20 bases lying between them. DNA of the CDR3: TGTGCCAGCGCGACGGGGGTCGGGTCGTTCTCCTACGAGCAGTACTTC. The encoded protein is CASATGVGSFSYEQYF.

The rearrangement links TRBV6-1 to TRBJ1-2; D is possibly TRBD1 (5 bases). This CDR3 has 16 amino acids. V was shortened by 0 bases and J by 3 bases, with 14 bases between the two germline ends. The germline gives CDR1 MNHNS, CDR2 SASEGT. CDR3: CASSEAARWGYYGYTF. In nucleotides, the CDR3 is TGTGCCAGCAGTGAAGCGGCTAGGTGGGGCTACTATGGCTACACCTTC.

The V gene is TRBV6-6, the J gene TRBJ1-1; D gene uncertain. The CDR3 is made up of 11 amino acids. The V gene lost 7 bases and the J gene lost 0 bases, with 3 bases spanning the gap. The germline gives CDR1 MNHNY, CDR2 SVGAGI (reference sequence). The CDR3 nucleotides read TGTGCCAGCATATTGAACACTGAAGCTTTCTTT. As protein: CASILNTEAFF.

V and J are TRBV2 and TRBJ2-3; 8 bases are shared with TRBD1. V shed 6 bases, J shed 6 bases, and the junction held 8 bases outside the gene matches. Germline V lookup: CDR1 SNHLY, CDR2 FYNNEI. This CDR3 spans 14 amino acids. The CDR3 loop reads CASRATGAWDTQYF. The DNA for the CDR3 is TGTGCCAGCAGGGCGACAGGGGCCTGGGATACGCAGTATTTT. The full variable domain, rest sourced from reference TRBV2 and TRBJ2-3, is EPEVTQTPSHQVTQMGQEVILRCVPISNHLYFYWYRQILGQKVEFLVSFYNNEISEKSEIFDDQFSVERPDGSNFTLKIRSTKLEDSAMYFCASRATGAWDTQYFGPGTRLTVL.

The chain has TRBV29-1 and TRBJ2-2; 8 nucleotides agree with TRBD1. Germline V gene data show CDR1 as SQVTM and CDR2 as ANQGSEA. CDR3 length equals 14 residues. V gave up 4 bases and J gave up 4 bases; unmatched junction bases: 5. In nucleotides, the CDR3 is TGCAGCGTTGGACAGGGGCTGGGCACCGGGGAGCTGTTTTTT. Translated, it gives CSVGQGLGTGELFF.

The chain links TRBV18 to TRBJ1-5; D ambiguous. Germline loops: CDR1 KGHSH, CDR2 LQKENI. This CDR3 has 15 residues. Trimming pared 3 bases from V and 4 bases from J, leaving 13 bases between. CDR3 DNA: TGTGCCAGCTCACCTATGAGGGAGAGTAATCAGCCCCAGCATTTT. The encoded protein is CASSPMRESNQPQHF.